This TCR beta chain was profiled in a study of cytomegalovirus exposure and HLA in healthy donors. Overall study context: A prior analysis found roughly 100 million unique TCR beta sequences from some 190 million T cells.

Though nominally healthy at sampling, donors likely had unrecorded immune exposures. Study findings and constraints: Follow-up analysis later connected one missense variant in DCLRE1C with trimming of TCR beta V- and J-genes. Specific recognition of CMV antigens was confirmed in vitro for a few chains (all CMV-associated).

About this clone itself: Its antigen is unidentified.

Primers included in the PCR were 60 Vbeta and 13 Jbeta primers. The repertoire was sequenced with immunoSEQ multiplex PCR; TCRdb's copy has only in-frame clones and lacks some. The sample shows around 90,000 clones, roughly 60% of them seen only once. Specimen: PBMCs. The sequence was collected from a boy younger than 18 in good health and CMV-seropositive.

In nucleotides, the CDR3 is TGCAGCGTTAACCCTACAGCCCGAACAGGGTTTGTCGCAGATACGCAGTATTTT. The encoded protein is CSVNPTARTGFVADTQYF. V usage is TRBV29-1 and J usage is TRBJ2-3; weak D call: TRBD1 (6 bases). Germline CDR1 is SQVTM and CDR2 is ANQGSEA. V gave up 5 bases and J gave up 4 bases, with 28 bases separating them. CDR3 length: 18 amino acids.